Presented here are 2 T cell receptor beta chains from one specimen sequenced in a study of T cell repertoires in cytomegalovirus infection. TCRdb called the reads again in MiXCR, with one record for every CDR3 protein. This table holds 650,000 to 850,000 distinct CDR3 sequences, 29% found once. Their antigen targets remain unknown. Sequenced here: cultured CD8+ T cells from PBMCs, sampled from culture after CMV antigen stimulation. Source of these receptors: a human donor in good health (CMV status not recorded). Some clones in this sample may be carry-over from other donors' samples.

In DNA form, the CDR3 reads TGTGCCAGCAGCTCCCGGAGGTGGGGTGAAAAACTGTTTTTT. Encoded protein: CASSSRRWGEKLFF. The J gene is TRBJ1-4, the V gene TRBV14; no definite D call. The CDR3 is 14 amino acids. From germline, CDR1 is SGHDN and CDR2 FVKESK. V dropped 5 bases and J dropped 7 bases, with 14 bases sitting between them.

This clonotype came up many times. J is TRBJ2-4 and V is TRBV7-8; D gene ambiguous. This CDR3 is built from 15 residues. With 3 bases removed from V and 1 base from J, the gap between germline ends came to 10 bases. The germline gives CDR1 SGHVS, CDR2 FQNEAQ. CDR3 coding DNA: TGTGCCAGCAGCTTGGCCAGGCAGGCCAAAAACATTCAGTACTTC. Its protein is CASSLARQAKNIQYF.